This section outlines one T cell receptor (beta chain) sequence together with its context. This clone has a handful of counts. Its cognate antigen has yet to be identified. No much larger clonotype is one base removed from it; base qualities were not supplied. The data are from a study of radiotherapy plus CTLA-4 blockade in lung cancer (dated by TCRdb to the late 2010s). About the investigation overall: Among enrolled patients, approximately 17% had an objective response and 25% to 35% reached disease control.

Libraries were prepared through the immunoSEQ multiplex PCR assay. TCRdb stores this immuneACCESS table with in-frame sequences only. Part of the clones is absent; in the studies checked, under half of the shortfall reflects unresolved V genes, and no reason is known for the rest. The sample records some 37,000 clones, approximately 72% of which are singletons. The ten largest clones take up about a tenth of the sample. From its cysteine to its phenylalanine, the CDR3 spans 19 amino acids. Left in the record is the CDR3 DNA by itself, 57 bases read in frame from the first base. Clipping removes 2 bases from V and 0 bases from J, with 8 as the unmatched junction base count. The CDR1 and CDR2 encoded by the germline V gene are WSHSY and SAAADI. The study tested focal radiation therapy combined with CTLA-4 blockade (ipilimumab) in patients with chemo-refractory metastatic non-small-cell lung cancer.

Broad study findings and their caveats: Increased serum interferon-beta after radiation, together with early dynamic changes in blood T cell clones, were reported to be the strongest predictors of response. After treatment with radiotherapy and ipilimumab, TCR clones that originated in tumors expanded in peripheral blood.

The V and J segments used are TRBV10-2 and TRBJ1-6; 9 bases in the junction line up with TRBD1. This sequence originates from a human donor with non-small cell lung cancer who had stable disease on radiotherapy plus ipilimumab. The material sequenced was peripheral blood, taken from a patient treated with radiotherapy plus ipilimumab. This receptor carries the CDR3 CASSEGGQGTFSYNSPLHF. Read as DNA, the sequence is TGCGCCAGCAGTGAGGGAGGACAGGGGACCTTCTCCTATAATTCACCCCTCCACTTT.